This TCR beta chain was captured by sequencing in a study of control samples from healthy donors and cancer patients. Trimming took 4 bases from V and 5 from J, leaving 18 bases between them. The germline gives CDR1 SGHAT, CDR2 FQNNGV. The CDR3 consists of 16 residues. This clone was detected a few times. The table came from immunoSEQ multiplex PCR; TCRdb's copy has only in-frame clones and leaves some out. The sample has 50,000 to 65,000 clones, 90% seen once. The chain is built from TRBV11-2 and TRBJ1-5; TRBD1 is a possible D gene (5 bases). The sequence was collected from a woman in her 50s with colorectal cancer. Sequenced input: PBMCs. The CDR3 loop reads CASSSPGTADHQPQHF. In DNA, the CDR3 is TGTGCCAGCAGCTCTCCCGGGACGGCGGATCATCAGCCCCAGCATTTT.